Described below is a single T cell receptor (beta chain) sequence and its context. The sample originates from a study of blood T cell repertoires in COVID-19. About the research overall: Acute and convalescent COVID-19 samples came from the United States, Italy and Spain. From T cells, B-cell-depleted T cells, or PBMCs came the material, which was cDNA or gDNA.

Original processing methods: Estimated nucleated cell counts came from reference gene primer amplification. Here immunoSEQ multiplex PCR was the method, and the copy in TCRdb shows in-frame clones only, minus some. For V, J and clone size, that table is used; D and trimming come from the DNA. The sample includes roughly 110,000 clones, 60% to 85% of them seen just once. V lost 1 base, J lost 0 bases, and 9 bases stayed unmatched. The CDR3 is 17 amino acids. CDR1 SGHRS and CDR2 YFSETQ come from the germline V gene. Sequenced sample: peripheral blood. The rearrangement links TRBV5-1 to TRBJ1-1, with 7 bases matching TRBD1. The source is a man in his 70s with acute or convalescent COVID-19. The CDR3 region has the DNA TGCGCCAGCAGCTTGTCATCCACAGGGGCACTGAACACTGAAGCTTTCTTT. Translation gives CASSLSSTGALNTEAFF.